Reported below is one T cell receptor beta chain. The sample comes from a study of blood T cell repertoires in COVID-19. The wider study: Specimens from acute and convalescent COVID-19 originated in the United States, Italy and Spain. From T cells, B-cell-depleted T cells, or PBMCs came the material, which was cDNA or gDNA.

Authors' data handling: Nucleated cell number was recorded as an estimate derived from reference gene primer amplification. Sequenced by immunoSEQ multiplex PCR; TCRdb stores in-frame clones only, minus some. V and J calls and clone size follow that table, whereas D and trimming were derived from the DNA. The repertoire has about 130,000 clones, approximately 83% of them found once; the top ten carry about 3%. The TCR was taken from an elderly woman with acute or convalescent COVID-19. Sequences were obtained from peripheral blood.

CDR3 in amino acids: CASSIEGGYTF. Written as DNA, the CDR3 is TGTGCCAGCAGCATCGAGGGCGGCTACACCTTC. This chain links TRBV5-6 with TRBJ1-2; no reliable D call. V lost 4 bases and J lost 8, with 9 bases in between. Germline CDR1 is SGHDT and CDR2 is YYEEEE. This CDR3 is built from 11 residues.